This TCR beta chain was recorded in a study of T cells in localized non-small cell lung cancer. Germline V gene lookup returns CDR1 WNHNN and CDR2 SYGVQD (reference sequence). The CDR3 is made up of 16 amino acids. After removal of 5 bases from V and 1 base from J, the junction contained 6 bases not matched to a gene. The study's findings and limits: Paired adjacent lung recovered a median around 60 of the top 100 tumor clones. Tumor samples were not multi-region, leaving intratumor heterogeneity unexcluded.

As to this clone: As yet, its antigen is unknown.

Profiling relied on immunoSEQ multiplex PCR, and the TCRdb table lists in-frame clones only, not all of them. The data contain approximately 64,000 clones, almost 90% of them singletons. The sample was peripheral blood, taken before any cancer treatment. The chain carries TRBV10-1 and TRBJ2-2, with 8 nucleotides matching TRBD2. This clonotype was obtained from a woman aged 35-75 years with stage I lung adenocarcinoma. CDR3 DNA: TGCGCCAGCAGTTTGAAAAGCGGGAGGAACACCGGGGAGCTGTTTTTT. It specifies CASSLKSGRNTGELFF.